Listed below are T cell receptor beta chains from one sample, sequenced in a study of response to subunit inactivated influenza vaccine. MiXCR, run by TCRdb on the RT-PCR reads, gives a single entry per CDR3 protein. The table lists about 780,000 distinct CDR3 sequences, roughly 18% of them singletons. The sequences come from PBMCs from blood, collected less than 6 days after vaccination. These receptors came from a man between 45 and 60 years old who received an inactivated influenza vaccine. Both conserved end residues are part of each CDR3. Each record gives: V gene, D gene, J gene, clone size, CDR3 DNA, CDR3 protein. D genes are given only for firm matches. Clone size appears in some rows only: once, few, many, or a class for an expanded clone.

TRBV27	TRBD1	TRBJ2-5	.	TGTGCCAGCAGTTTATCGGGGACAGTCCCGGGCGAGACCCAGTACTTC	CASSLSGTVPGETQYF
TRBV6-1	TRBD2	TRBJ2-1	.	TGTGCCAGCAGAAGGACTAGCGGGAGCTATGAGCAGTTCTTC	CASRRTSGSYEQFF
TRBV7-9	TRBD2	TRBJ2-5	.	TGTGCCAGCCGGACTAGCGGGGCTTCACAAGAGACCCAGTACTTC	CASRTSGASQETQYF
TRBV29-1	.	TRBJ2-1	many	TGCACAGTCACCGGGGCGTACAATGAGCAGTTCTTC	CTVTGAYNEQFF
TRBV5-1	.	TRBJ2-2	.	TGCGCCAGCAGCCCCTTAGACCCAACCGGGGAGCTGTTTTTT	CASSPLDPTGELFF
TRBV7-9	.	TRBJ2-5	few	TGTGCCAGCAGCTTAAGCGACCAAGAGACCCAGTACTTC	CASSLSDQETQYF
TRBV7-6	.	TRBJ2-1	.	TGTGCCAGCAGCATACGACTCCGGGAGAAGCGCTACAATGAGCAGTTCTTC	CASSIRLREKRYNEQFF
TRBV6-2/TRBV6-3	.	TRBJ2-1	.	TGTGCCAGCAGCATCTTCTCCTACAATGAGCAGTTCTTC	CASSIFSYNEQFF
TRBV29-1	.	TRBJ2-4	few	TGCAGCGTTGAAGAACAGGGTACCGACATTCAGTACTTC	CSVEEQGTDIQYF
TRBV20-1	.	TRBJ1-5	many	TGCAGTGCTAGCGAGACAGCACATCAGCCCCAGCATTTT	CSASETAHQPQHF
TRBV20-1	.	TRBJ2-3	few	TGCAGTGCTAGGGGGCCTCGGGATACGCAGTATTTT	CSARGPRDTQYF
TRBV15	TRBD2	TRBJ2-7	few	TGTGCCACCAGCAGAGGGGGGGGAGTGTCCTACGAGCAGTACTTC	CATSRGGGVSYEQYF
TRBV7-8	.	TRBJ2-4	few	TGTGCCAGCAGCTTGTGGGGGCAAGACATTCAGTACTTC	CASSLWGQDIQYF
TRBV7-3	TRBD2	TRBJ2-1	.	TGTGCCAGCAGCTTCGCAGCGGGAGTAGCTTCCGATGAGCAGTTCTTC	CASSFAAGVASDEQFF
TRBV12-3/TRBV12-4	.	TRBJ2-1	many	TGTGCCAGCAGTTTCAGTTCTGGAAATGAGCAGTTCTTC	CASSFSSGNEQFF
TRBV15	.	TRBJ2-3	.	TGTGCCACCAGCTCGCGCGTGGCAGATACGCAGTATTTT	CATSSRVADTQYF
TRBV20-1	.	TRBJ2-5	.	TGCAGTGCTAGGGGGGTGGGCCTCGGGGAGACCCAGTACTTC	CSARGVGLGETQYF
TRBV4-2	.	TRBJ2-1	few	TGTGCCAGCAGCCAAGGGGTGAAGGTCGTGCAGTTCTTC	CASSQGVKVVQFF
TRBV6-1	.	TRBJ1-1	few	TGTGCCAGCAGGCCCTGGACGGAGAACACTGAAGCTTTCTTT	CASRPWTENTEAFF
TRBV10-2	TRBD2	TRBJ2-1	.	TGCGCCAGCACCCCTGGGAGACTAGCGGGGATAGGATCCTACAATGAGCAGTTCTTC	CASTPGRLAGIGSYNEQFF
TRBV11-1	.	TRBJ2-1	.	TGTGCCAGCAATTATGTCGGAGGGCCCTTCTATGAGCAGTTCTTC	CASNYVGGPFYEQFF
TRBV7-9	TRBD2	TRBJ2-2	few	TGTGCCAGCAGCCTACTAGCGGGTTTCGACACCGGGGAGCTGTTTTTT	CASSLLAGFDTGELFF
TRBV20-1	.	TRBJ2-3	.	TGCAGTGCTAGTCCTCGGGAGCGGCAGAGCACAGATACGCAGTATTTT	CSASPRERQSTDTQYF
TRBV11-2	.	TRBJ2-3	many	TGTGCCAGCAGCCCAGGGACTCTTACGGAAACAGATACGCAGTATTTT	CASSPGTLTETDTQYF
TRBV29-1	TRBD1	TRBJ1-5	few	TGCAGCGTTTGGACAGGGAGGGGACAGCCCCAGCATTTT	CSVWTGRGQPQHF
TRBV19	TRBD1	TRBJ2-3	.	TGTGCCAGTTTGAGAGACAGGGAGGATACGCAGTATTTT	CASLRDREDTQYF
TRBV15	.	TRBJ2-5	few	TGTGCCACCAGCAGAGAGGCAGGAAGGTACCAAGAGACCCAGTACTTC	CATSREAGRYQETQYF
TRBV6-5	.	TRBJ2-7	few	TGTGCCAGCAGTTACGGCGGGTCCGCCTACGAGCAGTACTTC	CASSYGGSAYEQYF
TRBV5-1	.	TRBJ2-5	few	TGCGCCAGCAAGCCTAGTACGAGAGATCAAGAGACCCAGTACTTC	CASKPSTRDQETQYF
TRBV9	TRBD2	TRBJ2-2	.	TGTGCCAGCAGCGCGGGGGGGCTCCTCGGGGAGCTGTTTTTT	CASSAGGLLGELFF
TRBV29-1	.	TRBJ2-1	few	TGCAGCGTAGAAACGGGACCTGGTCTAGGGCGGTTCTTC	CSVETGPGLGRFF
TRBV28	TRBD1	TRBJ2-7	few	TGTGCCAGCAGTTTATACGGGACAGGGCTCGAGCAGTACTTC	CASSLYGTGLEQYF
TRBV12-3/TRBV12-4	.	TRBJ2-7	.	TGTGCCAGCACCCAAGGAACAGGAGGAATGTACGAGCAGTACTTC	CASTQGTGGMYEQYF
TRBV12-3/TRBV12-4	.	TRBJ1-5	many	TGTGCCAGCAGTTTGATGGGTAATAGCAATCAGCCCCAGCATTTT	CASSLMGNSNQPQHF
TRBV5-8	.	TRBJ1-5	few	TGTGCCAGCACGGACAGCTTCAATCAGCCCCAGCATTTT	CASTDSFNQPQHF
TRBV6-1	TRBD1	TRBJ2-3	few	TGTGCCAGCAGCGTCAGGGGGCTTTCAGATACGCAGTATTTT	CASSVRGLSDTQYF
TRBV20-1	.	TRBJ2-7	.	TGCAGTGCTTTGGCGGAAAATTCCTACGAGCAGTACTTC	CSALAENSYEQYF
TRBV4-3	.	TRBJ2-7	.	TGCGCCAGCAGCCAAGATTTACCCCAAGGCGAGCAGTACTTC	CASSQDLPQGEQYF
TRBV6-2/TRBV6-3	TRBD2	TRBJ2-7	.	TGTGCCAGCAGTTACCGACTGGCGGGAGTCTACGAGCAGTACTTC	CASSYRLAGVYEQYF
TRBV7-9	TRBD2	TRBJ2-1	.	TGTGCCAGCAGCTGGACCACTAGCGAGCTCAATGAGCAGTTCTTC	CASSWTTSELNEQFF
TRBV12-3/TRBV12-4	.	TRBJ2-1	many	TGTGCCAGCAGGCGAGGCACGGTAAGAGAGCAGTTCTTC	CASRRGTVREQFF
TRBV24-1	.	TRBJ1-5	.	TGTGCCACCAGTGATAAACCGAATCAGCCCCAGCATTTT	CATSDKPNQPQHF